Below, 22 T cell receptor beta chains from the same sample are listed, as sequenced in a study of blood T cell repertoires in COVID-19. Profiled with immunoSEQ multiplex PCR; TCRdb holds only in-frame clones, not every one. Of approximately 400,000 clones in the sample, about 87% are singletons; the top ten hold 10% to 15%. The sample comprised peripheral blood. The receptors stem from a woman between 45 and 60 years old with COVID-19, enrolled during active disease.

The gene calls are TRBV3-1 (or the pseudogene TRBV3-2) and TRBJ1-1; TRBD1 might be the D (5 bases). This CDR3 is built from 13 residues. Germline values: CDR1 LGHDT, CDR2 YNNKEL (reference sequence). The germline V and J ends were trimmed by 1 base and 9 bases, with 12 bases remaining between them. The CDR3 DNA reads TGTGCCAGCAGCCAAGGGGCAGGGAATAAAGCTTTCTTT. Amino acids: CASSQGAGNKAFF.

The chain is built from TRBV27 and TRBJ2-3, with TRBD2 identical over 13 bases. CDR1 and CDR2 from the germline V gene are MNHEY and SMNVEV (reference sequence). The CDR3 has 19 amino acids. J lost 1 base, V lost 1 base, and 8 bases had no gene match. CDR3 loop: CASSLWGTSGAPGTDTQYF. The CDR3 nucleotides read TGTGCCAGCAGTTTATGGGGGACTAGCGGGGCCCCCGGCACAGATACGCAGTATTTT.

The chain uses TRBV11-2 and TRBJ1-1; D gene uncertain. V was shortened by 4 bases and J by 7 bases, with 7 bases between the two germline ends. Germline CDR1 reads SGHAT; CDR2 reads FQNNGV. This CDR3 contains 11 residues. Here the CDR3 reads CASSSGGEAFF. CDR3 DNA: TGTGCCAGCAGCTCCGGAGGTGAAGCTTTCTTT.

This sequence joins TRBV2 and TRBJ1-6, with D possibly being TRBD1 (5 bases). V was trimmed by 1 base and J by 10 bases, leaving 14 bases between them. The germline gives CDR1 SNHLY, CDR2 FYNNEI. The CDR3 sequence is 15 residues long. This CDR3 is CASSEGAGWTSPLHF. CDR3 nucleotides: TGTGCCAGCAGTGAAGGGGCAGGGTGGACATCACCCCTCCACTTT.

The chain combines TRBV7-8 with TRBJ1-2, with D tentatively TRBD1 (5 bases). Trimming stripped 3 bases from V and 0 bases from J, with 8 bases between. CDR1 SGHVS and CDR2 FQNEAQ come from the germline V gene. This CDR3 has 14 residues. CDR3 loop: CASSFDRTNYGYTF. The DNA for the CDR3 is TGTGCCAGCAGCTTTGACAGAACTAACTATGGCTACACCTTC.

The chain is built from TRBV5-1 and TRBJ2-1, with D possibly TRBD2 on 6 matching bases. Between the trimmed V and J ends, which lost 0 bases and 3 bases, there was a span of 10 bases. Germline CDR1 reads SGHRS; CDR2 reads YFSETQ. The CDR3 loop spans 15 amino acids. The CDR3 loop is CASSLGGGDYNEQFF. In nucleotides, the CDR3 is TGCGCCAGCAGCTTGGGCGGCGGGGACTACAATGAGCAGTTCTTC.

The chain uses TRBV6-1 and TRBJ2-7; 9 nucleotides agree with TRBD2. CDR1 and CDR2 (germline): MNHNS, SASEGT. There are 15 residues in the CDR3. J was trimmed by 2 bases and V by 2 bases; bases with no gene match: 4. The CDR3 spells CASSELAGETYEQYF. CDR3 nucleotide sequence: TGTGCCAGCAGTGAATTAGCGGGGGAGACCTACGAGCAGTACTTC.

This chain joins TRBV30 and TRBJ2-2, with unresolved D. CDR1 is GTSNPN and CDR2 is SVGIG in the germline V gene (reference sequence). Trimming pared 0 bases from V and 2 bases from J, leaving 10 bases between. CDR3 size: 15 residues. The CDR3 spells CAWSVRQTNTGELFF. CDR3 nucleotides: TGTGCCTGGAGTGTACGGCAGACTAACACCGGGGAGCTGTTTTTT.

This chain uses TRBV4-2 with TRBJ2-2; D is possibly TRBD1 (5 bases). This CDR3 contains 17 residues. CDR1 LGHNA and CDR2 YNFKEQ come from the germline V gene. V was cut by 1 base and J by 9 bases, with 21 bases left in between. CDR3: CASSQGIQGLGPRELFF. The CDR3 nucleotides read TGTGCCAGCAGCCAAGGAATTCAGGGTTTGGGCCCCCGGGAGCTGTTTTTT.

The chain joins TRBV19 to TRBJ1-4; D unclear. V lost 5 bases and J 4 bases, leaving 11 bases between the germline ends. Germline V gene data show CDR1 as LNHDA and CDR2 as SQIVND (reference sequence). The CDR3 consists of 14 residues. The CDR3 spells CASSPRDYNEKLFF. The CDR3 nucleotides read TGTGCCAGTAGTCCCCGGGATTATAATGAAAAACTGTTTTTT.

The rearrangement links TRBV11-3 to TRBJ2-1, with D unresolved. Per germline, CDR1 SGHNT and CDR2 YENEEA. V was trimmed by 4 bases and J by 5 bases, leaving 12 bases between them. The length of the CDR3 is 14 residues. Here the CDR3 reads CASSSSSPHNEQFF. CDR3 DNA: TGTGCCAGCAGCTCCAGTTCCCCCCACAATGAGCAGTTCTTC.

The V gene is TRBV5-1, the J gene TRBJ2-1; tentatively, D is TRBD1 (5 bases). The CDR3 runs to 14 residues. CDR1 and CDR2 (germline): SGHRS, YFSETQ. Trimming left V 2 bases short and J 3 bases short, with 9 bases between. The CDR3 DNA is TGCGCCAGCAGCTTTCAGGGTAGCTACAATGAGCAGTTCTTC. This sequence encodes CASSFQGSYNEQFF.

The chain joins TRBV6-5 to TRBJ1-5; 9 bases are shared with TRBD1. Unmatched junction bases numbered 6, after V lost 4 bases and J lost 5 bases. The germline gives CDR1 MNHEY, CDR2 SVGAGI. CDR3 size: 15 residues. The CDR3 here is CASSSRDRVDQPQHF. CDR3 DNA sequence: TGTGCCAGCAGTTCCCGGGACAGGGTTGATCAGCCCCAGCATTTT.

The count of this clone is one. The V call is TRBV30, the J call TRBJ2-7; TRBD2 is a possible D gene (5 bases). The germline V and J ends were trimmed by 0 bases and 3 bases, with 9 bases remaining between them. The CDR3 has 13 residues. The germline CDR1 and CDR2 sequences are GTSNPN and SVGIG (reference sequence). CDR3 sequence reads: CAWSVYGLYEQYF. CDR3 nucleotide sequence: TGTGCCTGGAGTGTATACGGACTCTACGAGCAGTACTTC.

This clone has only one observation. The gene calls are TRBV6-5 and TRBJ1-1; 9 bases match TRBD1. V trimming: 0 bases; J trimming: 4 bases; junction bases outside the gene matches: 6. The CDR3 consists of 16 residues. Germline V gene sequence: CDR1 MNHEY, CDR2 SVGAGI. The CDR3 spells CASSYSRQGGSTEAFF. CDR3 sequence (DNA): TGTGCCAGCAGTTACTCGAGACAGGGGGGGAGCACTGAAGCTTTCTTT.

The genes are TRBV7-5 and TRBJ1-5. TRBV7-5 is noted as a pseudogene. The CDR3 has 11 amino acids. Here the CDR3 reads CASSLNQPQHF. DNA of the CDR3: TGTGCCAGCAGCCTTAATCAGCCCCAGCATTTT.

The V and J genes are TRBV6-2 or TRBV6-3 and TRBJ2-1; D possibly corresponds to TRBD2 (6 bases). Germline V lookup: CDR1 MNHEY, CDR2 SVGEGT. This CDR3 comprises 15 residues. Trimming removed 2 bases from V and 0 bases from J, with 8 bases in between. The CDR3 sequence: CASSYMGGSYNEQFF. In DNA, the CDR3 is TGTGCCAGCAGTTACATGGGGGGCTCCTACAATGAGCAGTTCTTC.

V is TRBV27 and J is TRBJ1-1, with D tentatively TRBD1 (5 bases). The V and J ends lost 9 bases and 3 bases respectively, with 20 bases between them. Germline CDR1 reads MNHEY; CDR2 reads SMNVEV (reference sequence). This CDR3 has 15 amino acids. The CDR3 DNA is TGTGCCAGTAAATCCGTGGGGCGGTCGTACACTGAAGCTTTCTTT. This sequence encodes CASKSVGRSYTEAFF.

This clone was detected only once. The chain couples TRBV10-3 to TRBJ1-3; D ambiguous. Germline V gives CDR1 ENHRY, CDR2 SYGVKD. This CDR3 is built from 17 residues. With 1 base removed from V and 0 bases from J, the gap between germline ends came to 13 bases. The CDR3 loop reads CAISEWRAFVSGNTIYF. The CDR3 nucleotides read TGTGCCATCAGTGAGTGGCGGGCATTTGTCTCTGGAAACACCATATATTTT.

The chain carries TRBV6-2 or TRBV6-3 and TRBJ1-2; weak D call: TRBD1 (5 bases). There are 16 residues in the CDR3. Germline CDR1 is MNHEY and CDR2 is SVGEGT. V lost 0 bases to trimming and J lost 0 bases, with 11 bases between them. This CDR3 reads CASSYSKQDTNYGYTF. Here the CDR3 DNA reads TGTGCCAGCAGTTACTCGAAACAGGACACTAACTATGGCTACACCTTC.

V usage is TRBV2 and J usage is TRBJ1-2; no definite D call. Deletions cut 4 bases from V and 4 bases from J, with 7 bases between. The germline V gene has CDR1 SNHLY and CDR2 FYNNEI. CDR3 length: 12 residues. CDR3 sequence (DNA): TGTGCCAGCAGTGCAGGATCCTATGGCTACACCTTC. This translates into CASSAGSYGYTF.

J is TRBJ1-2 and V is TRBV5-4, with D possibly TRBD1 on 5 matching bases. V dropped 0 bases and J dropped 7 bases, with 10 bases sitting between them. Germline CDR1 and CDR2: SGHNT and YYREEE (reference sequence). This CDR3 region has 13 residues. CDR3 sequence reads: CASSLDDQGGYTF. The CDR3 bases are TGTGCCAGCAGCTTGGACGACCAGGGTGGCTACACCTTC.